This TCR beta chain derives from a study of cytomegalovirus exposure and HLA in healthy donors. The wider study: Per a later analysis, the 666 first-cohort and approximately 120 validation repertoires shared one platform.

Germline lookup yields CDR1 SNHLY and CDR2 FYNNEI. V was clipped by 4 bases and J by 6 bases, with 5 bases between them. The CDR3 loop spans 11 amino acids. Some clones are missing from TCRdb's copy, which holds only in-frame ones; the method was immunoSEQ multiplex PCR. The data show 200,000 to 250,000 clones, 75% to 90% seen once. As for this clone: Its antigen is currently unknown.

Broader study findings: The study recorded 150 to 200 TCR beta chains that were cytomegalovirus-associated. Reportedly, cytomegalovirus status was diagnosed with high sensitivity and specificity.

The chain recombines TRBV2 with TRBJ2-3, with D perhaps TRBD1 (5 bases). The sequenced sample consisted of PBMCs. The clonotype was recovered from a woman under 30 in good health and CMV-seronegative. The CDR3 sequence is CASSAGDTQYF. The DNA for the CDR3 is TGTGCCAGCAGTGCAGGGGATACGCAGTATTTT. Full variable domain (outside the CDR3, taken from reference TRBV2 and TRBJ2-3): EPEVTQTPSHQVTQMGQEVILRCVPISNHLYFYWYRQILGQKVEFLVSFYNNEISEKSEIFDDQFSVERPDGSNFTLKIRSTKLEDSAMYFCASSAGDTQYFGPGTRLTVL.